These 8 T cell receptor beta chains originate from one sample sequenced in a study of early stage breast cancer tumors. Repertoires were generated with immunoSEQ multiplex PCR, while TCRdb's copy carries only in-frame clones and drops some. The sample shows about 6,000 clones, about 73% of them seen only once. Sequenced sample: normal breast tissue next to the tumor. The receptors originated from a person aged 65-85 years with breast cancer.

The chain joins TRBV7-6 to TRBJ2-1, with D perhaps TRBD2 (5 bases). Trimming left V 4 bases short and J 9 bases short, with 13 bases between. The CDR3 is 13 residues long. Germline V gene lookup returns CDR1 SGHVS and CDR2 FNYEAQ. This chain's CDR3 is CASSWTARGEQFF. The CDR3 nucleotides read TGTGCCAGCAGCTGGACTGCTCGGGGTGAGCAGTTCTTC.

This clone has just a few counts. CDR3 nucleotide sequence: TGTGCCAGCAGCCTGACAGGCTATCCAAGCTACACCTTC. As protein: CASSLTGYPSYTF. V gene TRBV7-2 combines with J gene TRBJ1-2; TRBD1 might be the D (6 bases). The germline V gene encodes CDR1 SGHTA and CDR2 FQGNSA. Trimming cost V 5 bases and J 9 bases, with 16 bases left between them. The CDR3 runs 13 residues.

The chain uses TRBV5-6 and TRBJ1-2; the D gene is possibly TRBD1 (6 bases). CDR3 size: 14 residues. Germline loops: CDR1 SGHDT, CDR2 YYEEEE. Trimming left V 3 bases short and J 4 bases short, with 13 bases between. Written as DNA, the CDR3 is TGTGCCAGCAGCTCGGCCAGGGGCTCCTATGGCTACACCTTC. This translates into CASSSARGSYGYTF.

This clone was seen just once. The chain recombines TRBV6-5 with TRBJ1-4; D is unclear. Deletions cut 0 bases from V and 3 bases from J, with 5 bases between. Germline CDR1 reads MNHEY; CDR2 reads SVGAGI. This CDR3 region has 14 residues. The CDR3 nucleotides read TGTGCCAGCAGTTACTCCCTGTCTAATGAAAAACTGTTTTTT. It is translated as CASSYSLSNEKLFF.

CDR3 loop: CASSALQRLQSRANVLTF. DNA for the CDR3: TGTGCCAGCAGCGCCCTTCAACGCTTACAAAGTCGGGCCAACGTCCTGACTTTC. The chain couples TRBV7-3 to TRBJ2-6; D gene unclear. Trimming left V 5 bases short and J 5 bases short, with 22 bases between. The CDR3 consists of 18 residues. CDR1 SGHTA and CDR2 FQGTGA come from the germline V gene.

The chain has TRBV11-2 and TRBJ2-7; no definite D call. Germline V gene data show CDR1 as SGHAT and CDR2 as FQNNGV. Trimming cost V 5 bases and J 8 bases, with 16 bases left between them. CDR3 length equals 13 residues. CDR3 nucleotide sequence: TGTGCCAGCAGCGGCCTGACTCGTGCTCAGCAGTACTTC. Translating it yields CASSGLTRAQQYF.

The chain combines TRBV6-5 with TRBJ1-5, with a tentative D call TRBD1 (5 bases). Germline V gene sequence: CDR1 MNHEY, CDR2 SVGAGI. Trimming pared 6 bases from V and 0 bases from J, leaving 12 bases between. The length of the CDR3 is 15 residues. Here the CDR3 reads CASSRTGDSNQPQHF. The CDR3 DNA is TGTGCCAGCAGCCGTACAGGTGATAGCAATCAGCCCCAGCATTTT.

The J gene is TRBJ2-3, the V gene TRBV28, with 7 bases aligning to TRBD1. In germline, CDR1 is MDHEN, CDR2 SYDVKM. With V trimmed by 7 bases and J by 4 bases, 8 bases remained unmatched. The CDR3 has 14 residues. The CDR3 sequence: CASMIQGRPDTQYF. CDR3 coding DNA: TGTGCCAGCATGATACAGGGGCGTCCAGATACGCAGTATTTT.